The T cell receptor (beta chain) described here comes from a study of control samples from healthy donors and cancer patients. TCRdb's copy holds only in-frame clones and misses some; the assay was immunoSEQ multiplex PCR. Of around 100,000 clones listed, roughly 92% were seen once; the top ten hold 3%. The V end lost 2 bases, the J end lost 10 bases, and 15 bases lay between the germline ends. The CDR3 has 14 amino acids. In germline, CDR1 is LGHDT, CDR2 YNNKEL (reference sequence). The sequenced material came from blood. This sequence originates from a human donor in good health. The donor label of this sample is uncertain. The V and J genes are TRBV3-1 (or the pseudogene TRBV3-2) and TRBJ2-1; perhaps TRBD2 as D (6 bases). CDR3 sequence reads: CASSQPGVNIEQFF. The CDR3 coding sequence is TGTGCCAGCAGCCAACCGGGGGTGAACATAGAGCAGTTCTTC.